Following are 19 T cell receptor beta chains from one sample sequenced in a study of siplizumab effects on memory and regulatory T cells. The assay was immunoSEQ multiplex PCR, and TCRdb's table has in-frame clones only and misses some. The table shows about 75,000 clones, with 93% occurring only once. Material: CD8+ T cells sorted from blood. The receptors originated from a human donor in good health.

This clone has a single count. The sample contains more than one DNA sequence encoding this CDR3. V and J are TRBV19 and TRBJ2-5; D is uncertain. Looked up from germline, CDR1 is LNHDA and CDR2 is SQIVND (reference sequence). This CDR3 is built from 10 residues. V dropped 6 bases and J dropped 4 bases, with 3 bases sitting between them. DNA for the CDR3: TGTGCCAGTAGGGGAGAGACCCAGTACTTC. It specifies CASRGETQYF.

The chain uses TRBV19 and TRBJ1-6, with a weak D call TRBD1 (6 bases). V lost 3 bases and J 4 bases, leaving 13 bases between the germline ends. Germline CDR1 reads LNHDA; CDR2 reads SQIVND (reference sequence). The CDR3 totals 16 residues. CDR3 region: CASSIMGGAYNSPLHF. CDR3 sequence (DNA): TGTGCCAGTAGTATTATGGGGGGCGCGTATAATTCACCCCTCCACTTT.

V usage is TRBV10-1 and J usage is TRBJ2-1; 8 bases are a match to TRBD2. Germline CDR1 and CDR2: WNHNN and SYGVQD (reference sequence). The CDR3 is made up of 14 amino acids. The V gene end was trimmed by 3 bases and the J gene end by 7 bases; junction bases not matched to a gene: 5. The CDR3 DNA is TGCGCCAGCAGTGATGGTAGCGGGGCTAATGAGCAGTTCTTC. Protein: CASSDGSGANEQFF.

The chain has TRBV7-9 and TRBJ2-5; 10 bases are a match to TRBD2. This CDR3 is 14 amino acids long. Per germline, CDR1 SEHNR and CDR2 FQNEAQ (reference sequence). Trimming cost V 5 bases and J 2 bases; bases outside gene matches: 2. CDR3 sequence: CASSTSGVQETQYF. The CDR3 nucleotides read TGTGCCAGCAGCACTAGCGGGGTTCAAGAGACCCAGTACTTC.

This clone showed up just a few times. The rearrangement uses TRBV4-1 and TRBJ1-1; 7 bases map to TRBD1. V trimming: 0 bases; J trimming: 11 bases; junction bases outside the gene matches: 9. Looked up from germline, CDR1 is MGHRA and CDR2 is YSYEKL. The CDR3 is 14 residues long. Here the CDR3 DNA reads TGCGCCAGCAGCCAAGATCTAGGAGGGGGCTTTGCTTTCTTT. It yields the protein CASSQDLGGGFAFF.

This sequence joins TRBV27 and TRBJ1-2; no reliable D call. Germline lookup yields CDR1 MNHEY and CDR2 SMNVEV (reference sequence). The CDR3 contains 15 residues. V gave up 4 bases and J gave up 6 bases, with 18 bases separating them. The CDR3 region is CASSSPGRPLHGYTF. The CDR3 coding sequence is TGTGCCAGCAGTTCCCCGGGAAGGCCTCTCCATGGCTACACCTTC.

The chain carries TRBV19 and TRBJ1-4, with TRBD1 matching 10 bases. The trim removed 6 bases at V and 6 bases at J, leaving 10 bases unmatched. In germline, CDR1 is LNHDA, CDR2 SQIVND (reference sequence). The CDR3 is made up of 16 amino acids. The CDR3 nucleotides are TGTGCCAGTAGCGCCGTGACAGGGGGCAGCTATGAAAAACTGTTTTTT. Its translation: CASSAVTGGSYEKLFF.

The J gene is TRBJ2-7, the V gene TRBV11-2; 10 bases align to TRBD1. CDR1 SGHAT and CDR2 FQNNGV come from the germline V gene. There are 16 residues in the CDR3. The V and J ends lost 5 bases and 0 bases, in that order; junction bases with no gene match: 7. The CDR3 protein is CASSQDRGARSYEQYF. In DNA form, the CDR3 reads TGTGCCAGCAGCCAGGACAGGGGGGCGCGCTCCTACGAGCAGTACTTC.

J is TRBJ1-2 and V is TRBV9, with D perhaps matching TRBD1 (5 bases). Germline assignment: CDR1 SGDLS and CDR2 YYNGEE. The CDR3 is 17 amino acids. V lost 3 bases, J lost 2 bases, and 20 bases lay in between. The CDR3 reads CASSASGTPNANYGYTF. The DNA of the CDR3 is TGTGCCAGCAGCGCCTCCGGGACGCCAAATGCAAACTATGGCTACACCTTC. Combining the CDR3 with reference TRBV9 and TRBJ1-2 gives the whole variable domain DSGVTQTPKHLITATGQRVTLRCSPRSGDLSVYWYQQSLDQGLQFLIQYYNGEERAKGNILERFSAQQFPDLHSELNLSSLELGDSALYFCASSASGTPNANYGYTFGSGTRLTVV.

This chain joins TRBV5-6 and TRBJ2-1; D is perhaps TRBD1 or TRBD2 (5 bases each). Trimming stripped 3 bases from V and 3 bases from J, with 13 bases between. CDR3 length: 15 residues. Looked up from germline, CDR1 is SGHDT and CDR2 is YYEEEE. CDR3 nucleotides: TGTGCCAGCAGCTCCGGGGACCGCATCTACAATGAGCAGTTCTTC. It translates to CASSSGDRIYNEQFF.

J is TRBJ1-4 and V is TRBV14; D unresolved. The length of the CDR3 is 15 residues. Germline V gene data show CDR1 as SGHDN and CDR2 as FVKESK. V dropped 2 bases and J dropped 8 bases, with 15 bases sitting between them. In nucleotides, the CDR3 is TGTGCCAGCAGCCAACGCGGCAGCCAGGAGGAAAAACTGTTTTTT. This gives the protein CASSQRGSQEEKLFF.

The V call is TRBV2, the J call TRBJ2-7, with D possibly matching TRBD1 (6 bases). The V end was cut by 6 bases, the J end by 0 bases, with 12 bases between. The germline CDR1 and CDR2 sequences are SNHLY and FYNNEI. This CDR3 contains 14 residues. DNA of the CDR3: TGTGCCAGCAGACCGGGACATTACTCCTACGAGCAGTACTTC. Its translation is CASRPGHYSYEQYF. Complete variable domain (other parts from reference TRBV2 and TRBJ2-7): EPEVTQTPSHQVTQMGQEVILRCVPISNHLYFYWYRQILGQKVEFLVSFYNNEISEKSEIFDDQFSVERPDGSNFTLKIRSTKLEDSAMYFCASRPGHYSYEQYFGPGTRLTVT.

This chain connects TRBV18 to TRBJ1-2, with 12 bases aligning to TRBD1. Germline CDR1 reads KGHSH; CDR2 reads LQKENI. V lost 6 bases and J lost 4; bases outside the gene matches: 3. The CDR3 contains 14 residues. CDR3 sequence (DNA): TGTGCCAGCTCGGGGACAGGGGGCGTCTATGGCTACACCTTC. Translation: CASSGTGGVYGYTF. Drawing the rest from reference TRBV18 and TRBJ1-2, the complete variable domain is NAGVMQNPRHLVRRRGQEARLRCSPMKGHSHVYWYRQLPEEGLKFMVYLQKENIIDESGMPKERFSAEFPKEGPSILRIQQVVRGDSAAYFCASSGTGGVYGYTFGSGTRLTVV.

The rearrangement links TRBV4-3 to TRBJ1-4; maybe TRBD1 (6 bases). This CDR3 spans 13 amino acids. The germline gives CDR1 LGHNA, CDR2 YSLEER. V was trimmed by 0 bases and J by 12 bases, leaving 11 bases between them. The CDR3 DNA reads TGCGCCAGCAGCCAAGATAGACAGGACGAACTGTTTTTT. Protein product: CASSQDRQDELFF.

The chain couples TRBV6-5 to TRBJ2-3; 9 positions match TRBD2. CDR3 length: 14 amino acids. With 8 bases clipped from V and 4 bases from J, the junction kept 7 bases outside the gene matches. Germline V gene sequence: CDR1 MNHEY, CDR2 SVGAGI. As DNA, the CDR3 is TGTGCCAGCTCTAGCGGGGCCCTCTCAGATACGCAGTATTTT. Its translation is CASSSGALSDTQYF.

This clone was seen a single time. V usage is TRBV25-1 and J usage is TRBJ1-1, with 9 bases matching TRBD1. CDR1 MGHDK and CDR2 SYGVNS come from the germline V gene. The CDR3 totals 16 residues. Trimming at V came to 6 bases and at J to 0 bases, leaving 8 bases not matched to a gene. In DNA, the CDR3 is TGTGCCAGCAGGGGGGGACAGGGACTTATGAACACTGAAGCTTTCTTT. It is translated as CASRGGQGLMNTEAFF.

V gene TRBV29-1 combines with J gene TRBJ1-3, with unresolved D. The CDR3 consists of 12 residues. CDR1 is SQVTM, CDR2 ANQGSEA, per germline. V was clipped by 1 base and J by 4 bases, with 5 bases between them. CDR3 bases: TGCAGCGTTGAAGTAATGGGAAACACCATATATTTT. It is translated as CSVEVMGNTIYF.

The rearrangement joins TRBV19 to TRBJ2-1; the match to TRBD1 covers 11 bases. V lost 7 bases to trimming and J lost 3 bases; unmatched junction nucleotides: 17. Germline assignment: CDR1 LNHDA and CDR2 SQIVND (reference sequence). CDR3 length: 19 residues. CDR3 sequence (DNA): TGTGCCAGTACGCAAGGGGGACAGGGGGAGCTGGCCGTCTACAATGAGCAGTTCTTC. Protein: CASTQGGQGELAVYNEQFF.

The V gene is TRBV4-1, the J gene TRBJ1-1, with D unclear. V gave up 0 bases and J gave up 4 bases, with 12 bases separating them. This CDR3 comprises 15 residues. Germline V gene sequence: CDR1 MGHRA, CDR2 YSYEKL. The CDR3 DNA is TGCGCCAGCAGCCAAGATCTCGGGGTGGGCACTGAAGCTTTCTTT. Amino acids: CASSQDLGVGTEAFF.